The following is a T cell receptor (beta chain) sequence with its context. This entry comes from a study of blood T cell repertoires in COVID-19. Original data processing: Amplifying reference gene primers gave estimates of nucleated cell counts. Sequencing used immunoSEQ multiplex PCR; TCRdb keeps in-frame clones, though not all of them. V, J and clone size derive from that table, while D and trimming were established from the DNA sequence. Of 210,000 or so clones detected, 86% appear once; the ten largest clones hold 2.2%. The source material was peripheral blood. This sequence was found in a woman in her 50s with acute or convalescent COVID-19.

The CDR3 DNA sequence: TGTGCCAGCAGTTTAGAGTTTCAGGGTGCGAGCGGGAGAACGCAGTATTTT. This gives the protein CASSLEFQGASGRTQYF. The chain carries TRBV27 and TRBJ2-3, with 8 bases lining up with TRBD2. Losses at the gene ends were 2 bases for V and 9 bases for J; bases not matched to a gene: 16. The CDR3 is 17 amino acids. Per germline, CDR1 MNHEY and CDR2 SMNVEV (reference sequence).